Presented here are 25 T cell receptor beta chains from one specimen sequenced in a study of blood T cells in healthy people across ages. A J-beta primer mix and a sample-barcoded 5' primer were used in a second PCR of about 7 to 12 cycles. TCRdb called the 5' RACE reads again in MiXCR, with one record for every CDR3 protein. The repertoire consists of approximately 900,000 distinct CDR3 sequences, with roughly 50% occurring once and the leading ten covering roughly an eighth. Sequencing input: blood. The receptor set was obtained from a man aged 30 to 39 in good health.

The gene calls are TRBV12-3 or TRBV12-4 and TRBJ1-1, with a weak D call TRBD1 (5 bases). Trimming shortened V by 5 bases and J by 8 bases, and 15 bases separated the two germline ends. The CDR3 is 13 residues long. CDR3 sequence: CASSLRRRTEAFF. Written as DNA, the CDR3 is TGTGCCAGCAGTCTTCGAAGAAGGACAGAAGCTTTCTTT.

This clonotype occurred a few times. The rearrangement links TRBV6-6 to TRBJ2-3, with D hard to call. Germline CDR1 MNHNY, CDR2 SVGAGI (reference sequence). This CDR3 has 15 residues. V dropped 2 bases and J dropped 2 bases, with 11 bases sitting between them. The CDR3 protein is CASSYGVKITDTQYF. The CDR3 DNA follows: TGTGCCAGCAGTTACGGAGTCAAAATCACAGATACGCAGTATTTT.

This chain links TRBV2 with TRBJ2-1, with TRBD2 matching over 8 bases. The V gene's germline CDR1 is SNHLY and CDR2 FYNNEI. This CDR3 is built from 16 residues. J lost 7 bases, V lost 4 bases, and 12 bases had no gene match. DNA of the CDR3: TGTGCCAGCAGTGCCCAGTTAGCGGGGCTAGGGAATGAGCAGTTCTTC. Amino acids: CASSAQLAGLGNEQFF.

This clonotype was counted between two and nine times. The chain uses TRBV7-2 and TRBJ1-2; no clear D gene. V was pared by 0 bases and J by 2 bases, with 10 bases between. Germline CDR1 reads SGHTA; CDR2 reads FQGNSA. The CDR3 contains 15 residues. The chain's CDR3 is CASSLARAANYGYTF. The CDR3 DNA is TGTGCCAGCAGCTTAGCGCGGGCAGCGAACTATGGCTACACCTTC.

V gene TRBV3-1 combines with J gene TRBJ2-1; 9 nucleotides align to TRBD1. This CDR3 spans 15 amino acids. The trim removed 3 bases at V and 6 bases at J, leaving 6 bases unmatched. The V gene's germline CDR1 is LGHDT and CDR2 YNNKEL (reference sequence). The CDR3 DNA follows: TGTGCCAGCAGCCATCGGGACAGGGTTTTCAATGAGCAGTTCTTC. It specifies CASSHRDRVFNEQFF.

This chain joins TRBV28 and TRBJ2-4; 9 bases are a match to TRBD1. The J call may be in error: the DNA end matches TRBJ2-5 better. This CDR3 has 14 residues. In germline, CDR1 is MDHEN, CDR2 SYDVKM. CDR3 nucleotide sequence: TGTGCCAGCAGTTGGACAGGGGCGGTGAAGACCCAGTACTTC. Encoded protein: CASSWTGAVKTQYF.

The gene calls are TRBV5-1 and TRBJ2-7, with 8 bases lining up with TRBD2. Losses at the gene ends were 2 bases for V and 4 bases for J; bases not matched to a gene: 5. The CDR3 runs 14 residues. CDR1 and CDR2 (germline): SGHRS, YFSETQ. The CDR3 DNA follows: TGCGCCAGCAGCTTTAGCGGGGACAATTACGAGCAGTACTTC. Translating gives CASSFSGDNYEQYF.

The chain combines TRBV3-1 with TRBJ2-4, with 12 bases identical to TRBD2. CDR1 is LGHDT and CDR2 is YNNKEL in the germline V gene (reference sequence). Unmatched junction bases numbered 10, after V lost 4 bases and J lost 9 bases. The CDR3 loop spans 16 amino acids. In DNA form, the CDR3 reads TGTGCCAGCAGCCCAGAACTAGCGGGAGGCCGGGGCATTCAGTACTTC. Protein product: CASSPELAGGRGIQYF.

Only a few counts were recorded for this clonotype. The chain has TRBV24-1 and TRBJ2-5, with 7 bases matching TRBD1. This CDR3 has 14 amino acids. Per germline, CDR1 KGHDR and CDR2 SFDVKD. J gave up 5 bases and V 3 bases, and 5 bases lay outside the gene matches. In DNA, the CDR3 is TGTGCCACCAGTGATGACAGGGTCGTTGAGACCCAGTACTTC. Translation gives CATSDDRVVETQYF.

The chain uses TRBV5-1 and TRBJ2-2; unclear D gene. The CDR3 is 15 residues long. Germline V gives CDR1 SGHRS, CDR2 YFSETQ. Trimming removed 4 bases at V and 0 bases at J, with 10 bases between. The CDR3 here is CASSQNSANTGELFF. CDR3 DNA: TGCGCCAGCAGCCAGAACAGCGCGAACACCGGGGAGCTGTTTTTT. The complete variable domain, with remaining parts taken from reference TRBV5-1 and TRBJ2-2, reads KAGVTQTPRYLIKTRGQQVTLSCSPISGHRSVSWYQQTPGQGLQFLFEYFSETQRNKGNFPGRFSGRQFSNSRSEMNVSTLELGDSALYLCASSQNSANTGELFFGEGSRLTVL.

The count of this clonotype is one. The rearrangement uses TRBV12-3 or TRBV12-4 and TRBJ1-5; 11 positions match TRBD1. The CDR3 length is 16 residues. The junction had 4 bases not matched to a gene; V was cut back by 5 bases and J by 1 base. This CDR3 is CASSRDRGLSNQPQHF. The CDR3 DNA follows: TGTGCCAGCAGTCGGGACAGGGGGTTGAGCAATCAGCCCCAGCATTTT.

The V call is TRBV12-3 or TRBV12-4, the J call TRBJ2-5, with D hard to call. The V end lost 0 bases, the J end lost 2 bases, and 7 bases lay between the germline ends. This CDR3 is built from 14 residues. CDR3 sequence (DNA): TGTGCCAGCAGTTTAGCCTCCGAACAAGAGACCCAGTACTTC. Protein: CASSLASEQETQYF.

Concerning this clonotype itself: A much larger clone lies one base from this, so it may be a read error. The V and J genes are TRBV9 and TRBJ2-5; D perhaps matches TRBD2 (5 bases). The germline CDR1 and CDR2 sequences are SGDLS and YYNGEE. The CDR3 loop spans 13 amino acids. Between the trimmed V and J ends, which lost 4 bases and 9 bases, there was a span of 16 bases. This CDR3 reads CASSPQRVEAQYF. DNA of the CDR3: TGTGCCAGCAGCCCTCAGAGGGTGGAGGCCCAGTACTTC.

This sequence joins TRBV12-3 or TRBV12-4 and TRBJ1-2, with D possibly being TRBD1 (5 bases). The CDR3 is made up of 14 amino acids. V lost 6 bases, J lost 4 bases, and 15 bases lay in between. The CDR3 DNA is TGTGCCAGCAGCCGCGGAGGGGCGCTCTATGGCTACACCTTC. This encodes CASSRGGALYGYTF.

This clonotype appeared a few times. This chain links TRBV18 with TRBJ2-5; weak D call: TRBD2 (5 bases). Matching the DNA end better, TRBJ2-7 makes the J call doubtful. The V gene's germline CDR1 is KGHSH and CDR2 LQKENI. The CDR3 is 13 residues long. Written as DNA, the CDR3 is TGTGCCAGCTCACCACTCCGGGAATCCGAGCAGTACTTC. Its protein product is CASSPLRESEQYF.

This clonotype has a count of ten or more. The chain is built from TRBV5-1 and TRBJ1-6, with 10 bases matching TRBD1. Unmatched junction bases numbered 7, after V lost 0 bases and J lost 7 bases. The CDR3 totals 17 residues. Germline V gene lookup returns CDR1 SGHRS and CDR2 YFSETQ. The CDR3 is CASSLGQGARDNSPLHF. DNA for the CDR3: TGCGCCAGCAGCTTGGGACAGGGGGCGCGGGACAATTCACCCCTCCACTTT.

Concerning this clonotype: One junction end disagrees with the germline gene, perhaps due to a read error. Here the CDR3 DNA reads TGTGGCAGCGGCAATCAGCCCCAGCATTTT. Translated, it gives CGSGNQPQHF. The chain combines TRBV28 with TRBJ1-5; no reliable D call. The CDR3 consists of 10 residues. Germline CDR1 and CDR2: MDHEN and SYDVKM.

As for this clonotype: A junction boundary mismatches the germline segment, possibly from a read error. J is TRBJ2-4 and V is TRBV7-6, with no clear D. The end of the DNA fits TRBJ2-7 better, so the J call may be wrong. Germline V CDR1 and CDR2: SGHVS, FNYEAQ. CDR3 size: 16 residues. The DNA for the CDR3 is TGTGCCAGCAGCTTAGCCCCTGGAGCAAGCTCCGACGAGCAGTACTTC. Translation gives CASSLAPGASSDEQYF.

The CDR3 spells CASSTRTGTYEQYF. Here the CDR3 DNA reads TGTGCCAGCAGTACTCGGACAGGTACCTACGAGCAGTACTTC. This sequence joins TRBV27 and TRBJ2-7; 7 nucleotides align to TRBD1. This CDR3 has 14 amino acids. V trimming: 5 bases; J trimming: 2 bases; junction bases outside the gene matches: 6. Per the germline V gene, CDR1 is MNHEY and CDR2 is SMNVEV (reference sequence).

The chain is built from TRBV4-2 and TRBJ1-1, with TRBD1 as a possible D gene (6 bases). Germline CDR1 LGHNA, CDR2 YNFKEQ. The CDR3 is 16 residues long. The ends were cut back, 1 base at V and 0 bases at J, with 12 bases in the middle. CDR3 loop: CASSQGQGSLNTEAFF. The DNA of the CDR3 is TGTGCCAGCAGCCAAGGGCAGGGGTCCCTGAACACTGAAGCTTTCTTT.

The chain recombines TRBV6-5 with TRBJ2-5; D is possibly TRBD1 or TRBD2 (5 bases each). V lost 0 bases and J 5 bases, leaving 19 bases between the germline ends. The germline CDR1 and CDR2 sequences are MNHEY and SVGAGI. The CDR3 has 17 residues. CDR3: CASSYSGVPASRETQYF. The CDR3 nucleotides are TGTGCCAGCAGTTACTCGGGGGTACCTGCATCACGGGAGACCCAGTACTTC.

About this clonotype itself: Germline and junction disagree at one end, which may indicate a read error. This chain joins TRBV7-9 and TRBJ2-3; 7 positions agree with TRBD1. CDR3 length equals 14 residues. The germline CDR1 and CDR2 sequences are SEHNR and FQNEAQ (reference sequence). CDR3 in amino acids: CASSPQGFTDRQYF. CDR3 nucleotides: TGTGCCAGCAGCCCACAGGGGTTCACAGATAGGCAGTATTTT.

The J gene is TRBJ2-7, the V gene TRBV25-1, with D uncertain. The ends were cut back, 2 bases at V and 0 bases at J, with 2 bases in the middle. Germline V gene sequence: CDR1 MGHDK, CDR2 SYGVNS. The CDR3 loop spans 12 amino acids. Here the CDR3 DNA reads TGTGCCAGCAGTGAAAACTCCTACGAGCAGTACTTC. The encoded protein is CASSENSYEQYF.

V gene TRBV7-2 combines with J gene TRBJ2-2, with D possibly being TRBD1 or TRBD2 (5 bases each). CDR1 and CDR2 (germline): SGHTA, FQGNSA. The CDR3 length is 15 residues. Trimming pared 1 base from V and 4 bases from J, leaving 10 bases between. This chain's CDR3 is CASSLGSGATGELFF. The CDR3 DNA follows: TGTGCCAGCAGCTTAGGGTCCGGGGCCACCGGGGAGCTGTTTTTT.

This clonotype turned up a few times. The CDR3 DNA reads as TGTGCCAGCAGTGACTCGGGTGGCTACACCTTC. Translation: CASSDSGGYTF. This chain uses TRBV6-4 with TRBJ1-2; no firm D call. Trimming took off 0 bases at V and 7 bases at J, with 3 bases between the two ends. CDR1 and CDR2 from the germline V gene are MRHNA and SNTAGT. This CDR3 contains 11 residues.